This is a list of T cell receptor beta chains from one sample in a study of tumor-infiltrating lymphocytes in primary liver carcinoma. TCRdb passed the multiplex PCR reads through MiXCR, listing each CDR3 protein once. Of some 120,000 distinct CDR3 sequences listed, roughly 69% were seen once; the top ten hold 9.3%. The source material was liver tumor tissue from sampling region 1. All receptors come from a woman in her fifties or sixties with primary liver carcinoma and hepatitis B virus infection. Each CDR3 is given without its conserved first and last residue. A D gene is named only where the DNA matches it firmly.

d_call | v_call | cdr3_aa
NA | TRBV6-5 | VNSYSIAGFYEQY
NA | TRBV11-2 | ASSPKRTVSREQY
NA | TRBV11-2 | ASNLTGNIQY
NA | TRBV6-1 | VSSEMYDQPQY
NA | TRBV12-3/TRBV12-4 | TSSLGDGSPGYT
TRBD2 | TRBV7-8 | ASSPGGSSTYEQY
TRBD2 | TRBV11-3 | ASSPPTSGGTYTRY
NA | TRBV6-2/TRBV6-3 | ANSYSFALTDTQY
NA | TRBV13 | ASSFPQGMNTEAF
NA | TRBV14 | ASSLFGTSGNSPPH
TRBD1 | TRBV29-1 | SDDRVEQF
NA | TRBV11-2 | GSSPGLPTDTQH
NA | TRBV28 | ASSARGEKLF
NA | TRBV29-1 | SVELIGTPHEQY
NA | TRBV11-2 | ASSLDATYEQY
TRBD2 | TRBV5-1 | ASSLAASGSETHY
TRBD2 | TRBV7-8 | ASSPRGRLANHNERF
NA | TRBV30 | AWALGGTGANVLT
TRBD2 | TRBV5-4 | ASSLSGLASAGLF
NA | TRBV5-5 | ASSLLGESSYNEQF
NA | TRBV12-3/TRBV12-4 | ASSLSSGLTPY
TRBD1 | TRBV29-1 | SVVRGRAGELF
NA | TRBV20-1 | SAKGEKTQPQH
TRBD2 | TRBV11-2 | ASSLGSASGRETQY
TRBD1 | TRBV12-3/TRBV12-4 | ASSPGQGMNTEAF
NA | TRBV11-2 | ASSLDPNSPLH
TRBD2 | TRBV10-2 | ASSESGRGPSGSRNEQF
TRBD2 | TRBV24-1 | ATSDATSGWDTQY
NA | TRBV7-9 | ASSLWRGGFSTDTQY
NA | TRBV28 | ASGADSSSYNEQF
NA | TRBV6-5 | ASSWGSRTYKSGANVLT
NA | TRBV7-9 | VSSLAGGPNQPQH
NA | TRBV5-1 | ASSLEQFHNEQY
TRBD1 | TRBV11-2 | VSSLDREVNTQY
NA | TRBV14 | ASSQVPTSPLH
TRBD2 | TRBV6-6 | ASSRTSLEFHEQY